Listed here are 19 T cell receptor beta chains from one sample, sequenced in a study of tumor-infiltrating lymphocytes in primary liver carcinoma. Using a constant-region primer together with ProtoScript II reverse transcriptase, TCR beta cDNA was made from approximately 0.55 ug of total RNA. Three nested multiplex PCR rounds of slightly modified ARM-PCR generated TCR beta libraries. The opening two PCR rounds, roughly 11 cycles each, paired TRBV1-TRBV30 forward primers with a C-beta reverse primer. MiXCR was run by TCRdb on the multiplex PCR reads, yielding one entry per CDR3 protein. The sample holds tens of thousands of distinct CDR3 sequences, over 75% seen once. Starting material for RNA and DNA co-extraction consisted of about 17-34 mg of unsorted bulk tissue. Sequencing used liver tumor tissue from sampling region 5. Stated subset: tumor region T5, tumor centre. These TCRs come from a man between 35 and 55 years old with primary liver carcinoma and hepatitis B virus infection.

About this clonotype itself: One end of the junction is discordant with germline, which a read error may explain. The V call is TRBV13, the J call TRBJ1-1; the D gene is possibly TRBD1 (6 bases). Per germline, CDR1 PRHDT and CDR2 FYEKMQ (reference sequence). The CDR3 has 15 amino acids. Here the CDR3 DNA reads TGTGCCTGCAGCTCGAAAACAGGGAGTAAAACTGAAGCCTTCTTT. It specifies CACSSKTGSKTEAFF.

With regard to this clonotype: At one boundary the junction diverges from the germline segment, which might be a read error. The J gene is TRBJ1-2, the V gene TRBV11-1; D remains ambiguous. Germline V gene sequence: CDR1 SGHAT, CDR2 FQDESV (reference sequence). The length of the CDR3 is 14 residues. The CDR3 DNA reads TGTTCCAGCAGCTTGAAGGGATTTGGTTATGGCTACATCTTC. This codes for CSSSLKGFGYGYIF.

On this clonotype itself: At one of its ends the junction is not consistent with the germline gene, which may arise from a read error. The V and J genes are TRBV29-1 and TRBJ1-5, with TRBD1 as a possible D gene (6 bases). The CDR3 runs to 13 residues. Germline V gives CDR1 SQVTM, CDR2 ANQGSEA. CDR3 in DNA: TGCAGCATTGTCGGACAGATCAATCAGCCCAGGCGTTTT. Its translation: CSIVGQINQPRRF.

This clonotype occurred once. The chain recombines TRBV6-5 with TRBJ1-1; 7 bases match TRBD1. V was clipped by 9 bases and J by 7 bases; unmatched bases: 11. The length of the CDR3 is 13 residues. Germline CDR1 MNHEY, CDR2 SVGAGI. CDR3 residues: CASRSTTGFEAFF. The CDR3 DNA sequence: TGTGCCAGTAGGTCTACGACAGGGTTTGAAGCTTTCTTT.

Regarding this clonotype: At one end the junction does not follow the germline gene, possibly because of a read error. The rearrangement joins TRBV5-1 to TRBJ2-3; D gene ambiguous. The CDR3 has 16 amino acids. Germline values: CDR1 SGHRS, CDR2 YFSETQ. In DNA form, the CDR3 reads TGCGCCAGCAGCTTGAACGACCGCACTAACACAGATACGCAGTATTTC. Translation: CASSLNDRTNTDTQYF.

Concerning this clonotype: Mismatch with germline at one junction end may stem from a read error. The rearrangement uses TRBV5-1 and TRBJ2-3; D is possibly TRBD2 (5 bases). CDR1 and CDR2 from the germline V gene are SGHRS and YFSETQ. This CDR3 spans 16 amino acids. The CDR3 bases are TGCGCCAGCGGCTTGAACGTCCGCACTAGTACAGATACGCAGTATTTT. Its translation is CASGLNVRTSTDTQYF.

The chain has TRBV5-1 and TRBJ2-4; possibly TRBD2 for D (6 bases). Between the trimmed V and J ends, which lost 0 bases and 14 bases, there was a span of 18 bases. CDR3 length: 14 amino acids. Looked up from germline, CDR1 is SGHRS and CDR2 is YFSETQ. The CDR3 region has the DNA TGCGCCAGCAGCTTGGGGGACTGGGGTAATTCCGAGTACTTC. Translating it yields CASSLGDWGNSEYF.

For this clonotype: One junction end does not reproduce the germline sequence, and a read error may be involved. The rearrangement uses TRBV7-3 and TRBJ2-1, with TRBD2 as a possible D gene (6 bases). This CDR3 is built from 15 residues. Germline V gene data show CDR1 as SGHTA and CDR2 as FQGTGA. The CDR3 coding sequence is TGTGCCAGCAGCCCAGGGACTGGAAGTGGGAATGAGCTGTTCTTC. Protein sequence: CASSPGTGSGNELFF.

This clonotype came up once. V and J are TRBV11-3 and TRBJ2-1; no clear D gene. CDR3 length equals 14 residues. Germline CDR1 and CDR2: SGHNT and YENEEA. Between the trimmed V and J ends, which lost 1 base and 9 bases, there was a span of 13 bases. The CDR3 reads CASSLGVSNFEQFF. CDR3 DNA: TGTGCCAGCAGCTTAGGTGTCTCGAACTTTGAGCAGTTCTTC.

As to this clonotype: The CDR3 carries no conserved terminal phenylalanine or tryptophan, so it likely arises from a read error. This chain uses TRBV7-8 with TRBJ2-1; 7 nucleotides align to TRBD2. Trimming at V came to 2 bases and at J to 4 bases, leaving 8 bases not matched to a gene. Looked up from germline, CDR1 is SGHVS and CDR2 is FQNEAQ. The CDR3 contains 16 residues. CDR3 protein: CASSLTGGRSYNEQFL. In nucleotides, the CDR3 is TGTGCCAGCAGCTTAACGGGCGGGAGAAGTTACAATGAGCAGTTCTTG.

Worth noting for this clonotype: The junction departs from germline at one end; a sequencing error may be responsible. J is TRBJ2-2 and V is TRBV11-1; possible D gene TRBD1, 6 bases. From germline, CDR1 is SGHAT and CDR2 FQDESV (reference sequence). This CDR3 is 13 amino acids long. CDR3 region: CTTSFWDTRELFF. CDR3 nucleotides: TGTACCACCAGCTTTTGGGACACCAGGGAGCTGTTTTTT.

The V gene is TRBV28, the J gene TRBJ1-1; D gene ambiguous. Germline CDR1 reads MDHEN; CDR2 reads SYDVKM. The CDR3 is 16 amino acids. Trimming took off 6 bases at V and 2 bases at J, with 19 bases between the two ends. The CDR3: CASRRTGIVLNTEAFF. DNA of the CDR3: TGTGCCAGCAGGAGAACGGGGATAGTATTAAACACTGAAGCTTTCTTT.

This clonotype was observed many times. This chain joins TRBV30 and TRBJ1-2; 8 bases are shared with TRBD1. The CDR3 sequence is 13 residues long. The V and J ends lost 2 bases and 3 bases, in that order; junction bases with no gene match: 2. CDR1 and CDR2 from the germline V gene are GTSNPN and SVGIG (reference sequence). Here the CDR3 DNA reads TGTGCCTGGAGTCCAGGGGGCCACTATGGCTACACCTTC. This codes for CAWSPGGHYGYTF. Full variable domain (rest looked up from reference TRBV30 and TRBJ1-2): SQTIHQWPATLVQPVGSPLSLECTVEGTSNPNLYWYRQAAGRGLQLLFYSVGIGQISSEVPQNLSASRPQDRQFILSSKKLLLSDSGFYLCAWSPGGHYGYTFGSGTRLTVV.

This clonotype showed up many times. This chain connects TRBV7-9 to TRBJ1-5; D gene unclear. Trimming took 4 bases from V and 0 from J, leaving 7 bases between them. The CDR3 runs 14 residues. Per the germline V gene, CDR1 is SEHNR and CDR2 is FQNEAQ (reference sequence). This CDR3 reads CASSSDYSNQPQHF. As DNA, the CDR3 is TGTGCCAGCAGCTCAGACTATAGCAATCAGCCCCAGCATTTT.

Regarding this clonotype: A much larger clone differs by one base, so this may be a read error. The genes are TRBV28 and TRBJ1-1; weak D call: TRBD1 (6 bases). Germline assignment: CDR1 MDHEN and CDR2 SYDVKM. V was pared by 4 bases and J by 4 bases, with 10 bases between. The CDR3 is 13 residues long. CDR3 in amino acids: CASSWRGTTEAFF. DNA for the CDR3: TGTGCCAGCAGTTGGAGGGGGACCACTGAAGCTTTCTTT.

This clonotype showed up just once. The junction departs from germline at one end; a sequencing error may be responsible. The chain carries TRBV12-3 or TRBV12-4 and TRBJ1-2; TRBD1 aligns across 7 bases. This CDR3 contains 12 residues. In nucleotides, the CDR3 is TGTGCCAGCAACATAGGGGGCTATGGCTACGCCTTC. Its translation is CASNIGGYGYAF.

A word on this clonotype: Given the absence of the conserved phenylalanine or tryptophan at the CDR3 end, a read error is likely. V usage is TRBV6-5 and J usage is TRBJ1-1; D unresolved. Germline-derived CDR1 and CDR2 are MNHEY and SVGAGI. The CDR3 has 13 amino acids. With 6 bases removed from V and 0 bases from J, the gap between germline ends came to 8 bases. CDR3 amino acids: CASRWPVNTEAFS. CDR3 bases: TGTGCCAGCAGGTGGCCTGTGAACACTGAAGCTTTCTCT.

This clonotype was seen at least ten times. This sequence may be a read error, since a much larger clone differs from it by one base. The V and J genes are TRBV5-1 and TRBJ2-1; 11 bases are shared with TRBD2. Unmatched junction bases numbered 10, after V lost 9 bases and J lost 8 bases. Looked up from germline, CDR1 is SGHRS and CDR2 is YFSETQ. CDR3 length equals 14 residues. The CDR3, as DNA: TGCGCCAACTCTCTTCTAGCGGGAGGTTATGAGCAGTTCTTC. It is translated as CANSLLAGGYEQFF.

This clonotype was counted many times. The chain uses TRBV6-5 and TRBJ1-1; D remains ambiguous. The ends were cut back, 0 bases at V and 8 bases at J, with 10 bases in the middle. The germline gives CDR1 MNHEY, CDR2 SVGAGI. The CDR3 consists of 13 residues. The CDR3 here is CASSYSAGKEAFF. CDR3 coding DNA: TGTGCCAGCAGTTACTCTGCAGGCAAGGAAGCTTTCTTT.